These 27 T cell receptor beta chains share one sample of origin, sequenced in a study of T cell responses to AZD1222 COVID-19 vaccine. Using immunoSEQ multiplex PCR, the repertoire was profiled, and TCRdb retains in-frame clones only, with some absent. This sample has some 97,000 clones, with more than 75% found just once. Here the sequenced sample was peripheral blood, taken on day 0 of MenACWY control vaccination. Receptors originate from an adult in good health.

V and J are TRBV3-1 (or the pseudogene TRBV3-2) and TRBJ2-1; 9 bases are a match to TRBD1. This CDR3 comprises 15 residues. The ends lost 4 bases at V and 4 bases at J; junction bases unmatched: 5. Germline V lookup: CDR1 LGHDT, CDR2 YNNKEL (reference sequence). The CDR3 region is CASSRNGQGYNEQFF. Written as DNA, the CDR3 is TGTGCCAGCAGCCGTAATGGACAGGGGTACAATGAGCAGTTCTTC.

The chain joins TRBV28 to TRBJ1-2, with 7 bases identical to TRBD1. Germline V lookup: CDR1 MDHEN, CDR2 SYDVKM. The J segment lost 6 bases and the V segment lost 5 bases, leaving 6 bases of the junction unmatched. The CDR3 has 13 residues. CDR3 coding DNA: TGTGCCAGCAGTCCGACAGGGTCTAATGGCTACACCTTC. As protein: CASSPTGSNGYTF.

The chain is built from TRBV11-2 and TRBJ1-1; the D gene is possibly TRBD1 (5 bases). The CDR3 runs to 14 residues. Germline V CDR1 and CDR2: SGHAT, FQNNGV. Trimming took off 5 bases at V and 4 bases at J, with 14 bases between the two ends. CDR3 residues: CASSRGTEGTEAFF. The CDR3 DNA reads TGTGCCAGCAGCCGTGGGACGGAGGGCACTGAAGCTTTCTTT.

In this sample, this clone turned up a few times. The V and J genes are TRBV27 and TRBJ2-7; D unresolved. The CDR3 sequence is 14 residues long. Germline V gives CDR1 MNHEY, CDR2 SMNVEV (reference sequence). Trimming left V 10 bases short and J 7 bases short, with 23 bases between. Here the CDR3 reads CATSRTTPAQEQYF. Here the CDR3 DNA reads TGTGCCACCTCAAGGACGACCCCTGCTCAGGAGCAGTACTTC.

This clone was seen a single time. As DNA, the CDR3 is TGTGCCAGCAGCCCTGGCTATGGGTCCGAGCAGTACTTC. Translation: CASSPGYGSEQYF. The gene calls are TRBV3-1 (or the pseudogene TRBV3-2) and TRBJ2-7, with no clear D. The CDR3 covers 13 residues. From germline, CDR1 is LGHDT and CDR2 YNNKEL (reference sequence). Trimming removed 4 bases at V and 6 bases at J, with 13 bases between.

The V and J genes are TRBV9 and TRBJ2-1, with 8 bases fitting TRBD2. After removal of 2 bases from V and 0 bases from J, the junction contained 1 base not matched to a gene. Per germline, CDR1 SGDLS and CDR2 YYNGEE. CDR3 length: 15 residues. CDR3 DNA: TGTGCCAGCAGCGTGAGCGGGGGCTCCTACAATGAGCAGTTCTTC. It is translated as CASSVSGGSYNEQFF.

V usage is TRBV6-2 or TRBV6-3 and J usage is TRBJ1-5, with D perhaps TRBD1 (5 bases). Germline-derived CDR1 and CDR2 are MNHEY and SVGEGT. Trimming pared 3 bases from V and 6 bases from J, leaving 9 bases between. The CDR3 runs 13 residues. The CDR3 nucleotides are TGTGCCAGCAGTTATCTGGGGCCTCAGCCCCAGCATTTT. It is translated as CASSYLGPQPQHF.

For the CDR3, the DNA is TGTGCTAGTGCCACCAAGGGGGCGTACTCCTACAATGAGCAGTTCTTC. The encoded protein is CASATKGAYSYNEQFF. The chain joins TRBV12-5 to TRBJ2-1; 7 bases are a match to TRBD1. The V gene's germline CDR1 is LGHNT and CDR2 FRNRAP. J lost 0 bases, V lost 7 bases, and 9 bases had no gene match. This CDR3 comprises 16 residues.

V gene TRBV19 combines with J gene TRBJ1-2, with TRBD1 as a possible D gene (6 bases). V lost 6 bases to trimming and J lost 5 bases, with 16 bases between them. The CDR3 is made up of 14 amino acids. Per the germline V gene, CDR1 is LNHDA and CDR2 is SQIVND (reference sequence). CDR3 amino acids: CASRRDTRAYGYTF. CDR3 coding DNA: TGTGCCAGTAGGAGGGACACAAGAGCTTATGGCTACACCTTC.

Worth noting for this clone: The junction departs from germline at one end; a sequencing error may be responsible. The rearrangement joins TRBV18 to TRBJ2-5, with D perhaps matching TRBD1 or TRBD2 (5 bases each). Germline values: CDR1 KGHSH, CDR2 LQKENI. The CDR3 spans 13 residues. CDR3 DNA: TGTGCCAGCACACCGTCGGGGCGTGAGACCCAGTACTTC. Translated: CASTPSGRETQYF. Filled out from reference TRBV18 and TRBJ2-5, the complete variable domain reads NAGVMQNPRHLVRRRGQEARLRCSPMKGHSHVYWYRQLPEEGLKFMVYLQKENIIDESGMPKERFSAEFPKEGPSILRIQQVVRGDSAAYFCASTPSGRETQYFGPGTRLLVL.

The chain combines TRBV5-1 with TRBJ1-2; D uncertain. Germline assignment: CDR1 SGHRS and CDR2 YFSETQ. Trimming stripped 0 bases from V and 0 bases from J, with 9 bases between. The CDR3 is made up of 15 amino acids. The CDR3 DNA reads TGCGCCAGCAGCTTGGGACGAATGGCTAACTATGGCTACACCTTC. Protein sequence: CASSLGRMANYGYTF. Full variable domain (remainder filled in from reference TRBV5-1 and TRBJ1-2): KAGVTQTPRYLIKTRGQQVTLSCSPISGHRSVSWYQQTPGQGLQFLFEYFSETQRNKGNFPGRFSGRQFSNSRSEMNVSTLELGDSALYLCASSLGRMANYGYTFGSGTRLTVV.

The chain is built from TRBV19 and TRBJ1-6; a possible D gene is TRBD1 (6 bases). CDR3 size: 20 residues. Germline V gene sequence: CDR1 LNHDA, CDR2 SQIVND (reference sequence). The V gene lost 4 bases and the J gene lost 8 bases, with 30 bases spanning the gap. In DNA form, the CDR3 reads TGTGCCAGTAGTACTCACCACAAAGGGGGACGCGGGCCCGTGGATTCACCCCTCCACTTT. It is translated as CASSTHHKGGRGPVDSPLHF.

This clone was detected once. The chain carries TRBV18 and TRBJ1-1; 12 positions agree with TRBD1. Germline V CDR1 and CDR2: KGHSH, LQKENI. The CDR3 extends over 19 amino acids. V trimming: 4 bases; J trimming: 3 bases; junction bases outside the gene matches: 15. The CDR3 protein is CASSQNSGQGARFDTEAFF. DNA for the CDR3: TGTGCCAGCTCACAAAATTCGGGACAGGGGGCGAGGTTCGACACTGAAGCTTTCTTT.

The chain couples TRBV5-1 to TRBJ1-1, with TRBD1 matching over 8 bases. CDR3 length equals 20 residues. V was clipped by 0 bases and J by 0 bases; unmatched bases: 16. CDR1 is SGHRS, CDR2 YFSETQ, per germline. DNA for the CDR3: TGCGCCAGCAGCTTGGGTCTTGGGACAGGTGTACGAGCCATGAACACTGAAGCTTTCTTT. Amino acid sequence: CASSLGLGTGVRAMNTEAFF.

This clone appeared a few times. The chain uses TRBV28 and TRBJ2-5, with 8 bases fitting TRBD1. Germline-derived CDR1 and CDR2 are MDHEN and SYDVKM. This CDR3 has 15 amino acids. The junction had 7 bases not matched to a gene; V was cut back by 6 bases and J by 1 base. The CDR3 DNA is TGTGCCAGCAGAACCGGACAGGGAAGCCAAGAGACCCAGTACTTC. This translates into CASRTGQGSQETQYF.

This chain joins TRBV5-8 and TRBJ2-5; 10 bases align to TRBD1. The germline CDR1 and CDR2 sequences are SGHTS and YDEGEE. The CDR3 runs 14 residues. J was trimmed by 9 bases and V by 2 bases; bases with no gene match: 7. As DNA, the CDR3 is TGTGCCAGCAGCTTCGGGACAGGGGAAGGGTCCCAGTACTTC. Translating gives CASSFGTGEGSQYF.

The J gene is TRBJ2-3, the V gene TRBV7-3; D possibly corresponds to TRBD1 (6 bases). CDR1 is SGHTA, CDR2 FQGTGA, per germline. Trimming removed 5 bases from V and 0 bases from J, with 12 bases in between. The CDR3 runs to 15 residues. CDR3 sequence reads: CASSAGGQSTDTQYF. CDR3 coding DNA: TGTGCCAGCAGCGCTGGGGGCCAGAGCACAGATACGCAGTATTTT.

This clone was seen once. This rearrangement joins TRBV28 to TRBJ1-1, with D perhaps TRBD1 (6 bases). V was shortened by 3 bases and J by 0 bases, with 17 bases between the two germline ends. The germline gives CDR1 MDHEN, CDR2 SYDVKM. CDR3 length equals 17 residues. This CDR3 reads CASSLAGAGVLNTEAFF. CDR3 sequence (DNA): TGTGCCAGCAGTTTGGCAGGGGCCGGGGTCTTGAACACTGAAGCTTTCTTT.

The chain is built from TRBV27 and TRBJ2-1; 9 positions match TRBD2. The germline CDR1 and CDR2 sequences are MNHEY and SMNVEV (reference sequence). The CDR3 sequence is 15 residues long. V was pared by 4 bases and J by 2 bases, with 3 bases of the junction left unmatched. Here the CDR3 DNA reads TGTGCCAGCAGTTCTAGCGGGGCGGCCTACAATGAGCAGTTCTTC. It yields the protein CASSSSGAAYNEQFF.

The rearrangement joins TRBV5-4 to TRBJ2-7; TRBD2 agrees at 7 bases. The CDR3 has 14 amino acids. The V gene end was trimmed by 5 bases and the J gene end by 0 bases; junction bases not matched to a gene: 5. Germline-derived CDR1 and CDR2 are SGHNT and YYREEE (reference sequence). CDR3 coding DNA: TGTGCCAGCAGTCGGGACTACAACTCCTACGAGCAGTACTTC. It codes for CASSRDYNSYEQYF.

CDR3 residues: CASSYNGRSGANVLTF. The CDR3 DNA follows: TGTGCCAGCAGTTACAACGGAAGATCTGGGGCCAACGTCCTGACTTTC. The chain uses TRBV6-6 and TRBJ2-6; no clear D. Germline assignment: CDR1 MNHNY and CDR2 SVGAGI (reference sequence). This CDR3 is built from 16 residues. Trimming left V 2 bases short and J 1 base short, with 9 bases between.

The gene calls are TRBV21-1 and TRBJ1-2. TRBV21-1 constitutes a pseudogene. The CDR3 has 8 amino acids. CDR3 sequence reads: CASNGYTF. CDR3 bases: TGTGCCAGCAATGGCTACACCTTC.

The chain has TRBV28 and TRBJ1-5; D gene ambiguous. Germline loops: CDR1 MDHEN, CDR2 SYDVKM. V lost 6 bases, J lost 3 bases, and 6 bases lay in between. The CDR3 sequence is 12 residues long. DNA of the CDR3: TGTGCCAGCAGCCCATTCAATCAGCCCCAGCATTTT. Translation: CASSPFNQPQHF.

The J gene is TRBJ2-2, the V gene TRBV5-1; D possibly corresponds to TRBD2 (6 bases). The CDR3 has 15 residues. V was shortened by 4 bases and J by 8 bases, with 18 bases between the two germline ends. Per the germline V gene, CDR1 is SGHRS and CDR2 is YFSETQ. CDR3 in DNA: TGCGCCAGCAGCCCCGGGCGGGGCGGGAAGGGGGAGCTGTTTTTT. Protein product: CASSPGRGGKGELFF.

The chain is built from TRBV29-1 and TRBJ1-1, with no clear D. V dropped 2 bases and J dropped 2 bases, with 6 bases sitting between them. Germline CDR1 SQVTM, CDR2 ANQGSEA. CDR3 length equals 12 residues. The CDR3 reads CSVESDNTEAFF. CDR3 coding DNA: TGCAGCGTTGAATCAGATAACACTGAAGCTTTCTTT.

The V gene is TRBV7-9, the J gene TRBJ1-1; 7 nucleotides match TRBD1. The CDR3 is made up of 15 amino acids. The V gene end was trimmed by 6 bases and the J gene end by 6 bases; junction bases not matched to a gene: 13. CDR1 is SEHNR, CDR2 FQNEAQ, per germline (reference sequence). The CDR3 DNA reads as TGTGCCAGCAGTCAAGGGTCCAGGGGGGTCCCTGAAGCTTTCTTT. Encoded protein: CASSQGSRGVPEAFF.

This clone came up once. This sequence joins TRBV7-9 and TRBJ1-2; D not certain. CDR1 and CDR2 (germline): SEHNR, FQNEAQ (reference sequence). Deletions cut 1 base from V and 6 bases from J, with 15 bases between. The CDR3 runs 15 residues. CDR3 region: CASSLVDAGIHGYTF. The CDR3 DNA reads TGTGCCAGCAGCTTAGTGGATGCGGGGATCCATGGCTACACCTTC.